This T cell receptor (beta chain) appears in the sequencing data of a study of T cell repertoires in ileal Crohn's disease. As for the study in general: Every patient was operated on for stricturing (about 60%) or penetrating (about 40%) complications.

Each sample's TCRB immunosequencing used around 510 nanograms of biopsy DNA. Method: immunoSEQ multiplex PCR; TCRdb's copy keeps in-frame clones and lacks some. The table has about 17,000 clones, 72% seen once. The time point here: neoterminal ileum biopsy at postoperative endoscopy, about 6 months after surgery. Germline V lookup: CDR1 MNHEY, CDR2 SVGAGI. The junction had 5 bases not matched to a gene; V was cut back by 6 bases and J by 0 bases. This CDR3 comprises 15 residues. This clone was picked up a small number of times. Its target is not known. Findings and limits, study-wide: Every patient over 26.8% clonality showed endoscopic recurrence.

Source material: ileal tissue. The gene calls are TRBV6-5 and TRBJ2-3, with 8 bases identical to TRBD2. This receptor was identified in an adult with Crohn's disease. CDR3 bases: TGTGCCAGCAGCCCACTAGCGGCTAGCACAGATACGCAGTATTTT. This gives the protein CASSPLAASTDTQYF.